A single sample gave rise to the 26 T cell receptor beta chains below, sequenced in a study of cytomegalovirus exposure and HLA in healthy donors. Primers: 60 Vbeta forward and 13 Jbeta reverse. Generated by immunoSEQ multiplex PCR, the TCRdb table keeps only in-frame clones and is missing some. The sample holds 140,000 to 150,000 clones, over 65% seen once. The sequenced sample was PBMCs. Receptors were obtained from a female donor in good health and CMV-seronegative.

The chain employs TRBV29-1 and TRBJ2-1; D possibly corresponds to TRBD1 (6 bases). The CDR3 has 15 residues. Germline V CDR1 and CDR2: SQVTM, ANQGSEA. The V end lost 5 bases, the J end lost 7 bases, and 21 bases lay between the germline ends. The CDR3 reads CSVRNRVGLPNEQFF. CDR3 nucleotides: TGCAGCGTTAGGAACAGGGTCGGCCTCCCTAATGAGCAGTTCTTC.

The chain carries TRBV2 and TRBJ1-2; D remains ambiguous. Trimming took off 6 bases at V and 1 base at J, with 24 bases between the two ends. Germline V lookup: CDR1 SNHLY, CDR2 FYNNEI. The CDR3 is 18 amino acids. The CDR3 DNA follows: TGTGCCAGCAGCCCCGAGGTAGTCCTCGGCGGAGGTAACTATGGCTACACCTTC. Amino acid sequence: CASSPEVVLGGGNYGYTF. Looking up the rest from reference TRBV2 and TRBJ1-2 gives the full variable domain: EPEVTQTPSHQVTQMGQEVILRCVPISNHLYFYWYRQILGQKVEFLVSFYNNEISEKSEIFDDQFSVERPDGSNFTLKIRSTKLEDSAMYFCASSPEVVLGGGNYGYTFGSGTRLTVV.

The chain joins TRBV6-5 to TRBJ1-6, with 8 nucleotides matching TRBD1. The germline CDR1 and CDR2 sequences are MNHEY and SVGAGI. This CDR3 has 14 residues. Losses at the gene ends were 6 bases for V and 8 bases for J; bases not matched to a gene: 6. Here the CDR3 DNA reads TGTGCCAGCAGACCACAGGGGGGGTATTCACCCCTCCACTTT. Translating gives CASRPQGGYSPLHF.

The chain carries TRBV19 and TRBJ2-3; perhaps TRBD1 as D (7 bases). Trimming pared 4 bases from V and 5 bases from J, leaving 16 bases between. The germline V gene has CDR1 LNHDA and CDR2 SQIVND (reference sequence). This CDR3 region has 15 residues. CDR3 protein: CASSTSARGEDTQYF. The CDR3 DNA follows: TGTGCCAGTAGTACCAGTGCCAGGGGGGAAGATACGCAGTATTTT.

The chain employs TRBV6-1 and TRBJ1-4; possibly TRBD1 for D (5 bases). The ends were cut back, 5 bases at V and 11 bases at J, with 21 bases in the middle. In germline, CDR1 is MNHNS, CDR2 SASEGT. There are 15 residues in the CDR3. The CDR3 loop is CASSPSGGFRGKLFF. The CDR3 nucleotides read TGTGCCAGCAGTCCGAGCGGGGGGTTTCGGGGGAAACTGTTTTTT.

This sequence joins TRBV6-1 and TRBJ2-7, with a weak D call TRBD1 (6 bases). The CDR3 consists of 15 residues. The germline V gene has CDR1 MNHNS and CDR2 SASEGT. The V end lost 6 bases, the J end lost 2 bases, and 17 bases lay between the germline ends. The CDR3 nucleotides are TGTGCCAGCAGCCTGGACGGGACACTTACCTACGAGCAGTACTTC. It specifies CASSLDGTLTYEQYF.

The V and J genes are TRBV5-6 and TRBJ2-1; 11 nucleotides match TRBD2. The V gene end was trimmed by 2 bases and the J gene end by 3 bases; junction bases not matched to a gene: 7. Germline-derived CDR1 and CDR2 are SGHDT and YYEEEE. This CDR3 has 17 residues. The CDR3 loop reads CASSFTIGTSGYNEQFF. The CDR3 nucleotides are TGTGCCAGCAGCTTCACGATTGGGACTAGCGGCTACAATGAGCAGTTCTTC.

The DNA of the CDR3 is TGTGCCACCAGCCTTGGAGGGAGCTCCTACGAGCAGTACTTC. This codes for CATSLGGSSYEQYF. V gene TRBV15 combines with J gene TRBJ2-7, with D possibly matching TRBD2 (6 bases). The CDR3 contains 14 residues. Germline loops: CDR1 LNHNV, CDR2 YYDKDF (reference sequence). V lost 5 bases to trimming and J lost 0 bases, with 11 bases between them.

The rearrangement links TRBV19 to TRBJ2-5; D is unclear. CDR3 length: 15 residues. V lost 6 bases to trimming and J lost 5 bases, with 19 bases between them. CDR1 and CDR2 (germline): LNHDA, SQIVND (reference sequence). CDR3 DNA: TGTGCCAGTAGCACCCTTAATATCCCCGGGGAGACCCAGTACTTC. Residues: CASSTLNIPGETQYF.

This chain links TRBV10-3 with TRBJ2-1; 8 bases map to TRBD2. The germline V gene encodes CDR1 ENHRY and CDR2 SYGVKD. CDR3 length: 15 amino acids. V shed 3 bases, J shed 7 bases, and the junction held 8 bases outside the gene matches. As DNA, the CDR3 is TGTGCCATCAGTGATTCCGGGAGGGCCGGGAATGAGCAGTTCTTC. It specifies CAISDSGRAGNEQFF.

CDR3 loop: CASSYLWTGGNTDTQYF. The CDR3 nucleotides read TGTGCCAGCAGTTACCTCTGGACAGGGGGCAACACAGATACGCAGTATTTT. The rearrangement links TRBV27 to TRBJ2-3; 11 bases agree with TRBD1. With V trimmed by 4 bases and J by 2 bases, 8 bases remained unmatched. CDR3 size: 17 residues. Germline values: CDR1 MNHEY, CDR2 SMNVEV (reference sequence).

For the CDR3, the DNA is TGTGCCAGTAACGGACAGGGGGAAAATGAGCAGTTCTTC. This codes for CASNGQGENEQFF. The chain carries TRBV11-3 and TRBJ2-1; 10 bases map to TRBD1. With V trimmed by 9 bases and J by 7 bases, 6 bases remained unmatched. The CDR3 has 13 amino acids. Per germline, CDR1 SGHNT and CDR2 YENEEA.

The chain is built from TRBV12-5 and TRBJ1-1; possibly TRBD1 for D (5 bases). Trimming removed 5 bases at V and 1 base at J, with 8 bases between. The V gene's germline CDR1 is LGHNT and CDR2 FRNRAP. This CDR3 region has 13 residues. The CDR3 DNA sequence: TGTGCTAGTGGTCCCGACAGGAACACTGAAGCTTTCTTT. It specifies CASGPDRNTEAFF. The full variable domain, rest sourced from reference TRBV12-5 and TRBJ1-1, is DARVTQTPRHKVTEMGQEVTMRCQPILGHNTVFWYRQTMMQGLELLAYFRNRAPLDDSGMPKDRFSAEMPDATLATLKIQPSEPRDSAVYFCASGPDRNTEAFFGQGTRLTVV.

The V and J genes are TRBV10-3 and TRBJ1-5; TRBD1 agrees at 9 bases. The V and J ends lost 3 bases and 5 bases, in that order; junction bases with no gene match: 8. This CDR3 is 16 amino acids long. Germline assignment: CDR1 ENHRY and CDR2 SYGVKD. CDR3 sequence (DNA): TGTGCCATCAGTGACCGAAATAGGACAGGGGATCAGCCCCAGCATTTT. Protein product: CAISDRNRTGDQPQHF.

On this clone: Distinct nucleotide sequences in the sample also encode this CDR3. The chain carries TRBV30 and TRBJ1-5; D uncertain. V was pared by 0 bases and J by 4 bases, with 7 bases between. There are 13 residues in the CDR3. Germline CDR1 GTSNPN, CDR2 SVGIG (reference sequence). In DNA form, the CDR3 reads TGTGCCTGGAGTGTAGGAGGGAATCAGCCCCAGCATTTT. Its protein product is CAWSVGGNQPQHF.

This clone was found many times. V gene TRBV28 combines with J gene TRBJ1-1; weak D call: TRBD1 (5 bases). V was clipped by 1 base and J by 1 base, with 13 bases between them. The CDR3 runs to 16 residues. Looked up from germline, CDR1 is MDHEN and CDR2 is SYDVKM. The CDR3, as DNA: TGTGCCAGCAGTTTATTTGGCAGGGCTTGGAACACTGAAGCTTTCTTT. Residues: CASSLFGRAWNTEAFF.

This chain uses TRBV11-2 with TRBJ2-7, with D possibly matching TRBD1 (6 bases). Germline V gene sequence: CDR1 SGHAT, CDR2 FQNNGV. Trimming removed 0 bases at V and 3 bases at J, with 24 bases between. The CDR3 loop spans 19 amino acids. The CDR3 loop reads CASSLDGGAGAFHYYEQYF. In nucleotides, the CDR3 is TGTGCCAGCAGCTTAGATGGGGGAGCAGGGGCCTTTCATTACTACGAGCAGTACTTC.

The rearrangement uses TRBV7-8 and TRBJ2-4; 9 bases are a match to TRBD1. Germline CDR1 and CDR2: SGHVS and FQNEAQ. V dropped 5 bases and J dropped 0; count of bases not matched to a gene: 8. The CDR3 runs to 17 residues. As DNA, the CDR3 is TGTGCCAGCAGCACGACGACAGGGGGACTAGCCAAAAACATTCAGTACTTC. Its protein is CASSTTTGGLAKNIQYF.

The chain couples TRBV5-4 to TRBJ2-3, with 11 bases matching TRBD2. Germline V CDR1 and CDR2: SGHNT, YYREEE (reference sequence). The CDR3 contains 15 residues. V was pared by 5 bases and J by 5 bases, with 7 bases of the junction left unmatched. CDR3 protein: CASSRLAGLIDTQYF. The CDR3 DNA sequence: TGTGCCAGCAGTCGACTAGCGGGACTTATAGATACGCAGTATTTT.

The chain carries TRBV28 and TRBJ1-2; 8 bases fit TRBD1. From germline, CDR1 is MDHEN and CDR2 SYDVKM. After removal of 6 bases from V and 4 bases from J, the junction contained 7 bases not matched to a gene. This CDR3 comprises 14 residues. The CDR3 DNA reads TGTGCCAGCAGACCCGGGACAGGCCGCTATGGCTACACCTTC. It translates to CASRPGTGRYGYTF.

The chain joins TRBV7-2 to TRBJ2-7, with TRBD1 identical over 9 bases. The germline CDR1 and CDR2 sequences are SGHTA and FQGNSA. The CDR3 contains 18 residues. After removal of 7 bases from V and 2 bases from J, the junction contained 18 bases not matched to a gene. CDR3 protein: CASTIRGMGTGTTYEQYF. In nucleotides, the CDR3 is TGTGCCAGCACCATTAGGGGGATGGGGACAGGGACGACCTACGAGCAGTACTTC.

The J gene is TRBJ2-1, the V gene TRBV30, with 10 bases aligning to TRBD2. CDR3 size: 15 residues. Germline V gene lookup returns CDR1 GTSNPN and CDR2 SVGIG (reference sequence). Trimming took 1 base from V and 4 from J; bases not matched to a gene: 4. In DNA, the CDR3 is TGTGCCTGGAGTGAGGTAGCGGGGGGTTACAATGAGCAGTTCTTC. Amino acids: CAWSEVAGGYNEQFF.

This sequence joins TRBV11-3 and TRBJ2-1, with TRBD1 matching 9 bases. Per germline, CDR1 SGHNT and CDR2 YENEEA. V was pared by 5 bases and J by 9 bases, with 11 bases of the junction left unmatched. The CDR3 has 15 amino acids. The CDR3, as DNA: TGTGCCAGCAGCCTAGTGACAGGGGGTCGGGGTGAGCAGTTCTTC. It specifies CASSLVTGGRGEQFF.

Written as DNA, the CDR3 is TGCGCCAGCAGCCAAGATTATCGGTCTAGCGGTTTGAATAGGGAGCAGTACTTC. Encoded protein: CASSQDYRSSGLNREQYF. The chain carries TRBV4-1 and TRBJ2-7; 7 bases align to TRBD2. The CDR3 has 18 amino acids. Per germline, CDR1 MGHRA and CDR2 YSYEKL. The J segment lost 7 bases and the V segment lost 0 bases, leaving 18 bases of the junction unmatched.

As regards this clone: This CDR3 is also generated by other DNA sequences in the sample. The chain links TRBV6-5 to TRBJ1-2, with a weak D call TRBD1 (5 bases). The CDR3 has 14 residues. The germline V gene has CDR1 MNHEY and CDR2 SVGAGI. The V and J ends lost 0 bases and 1 base respectively, with 6 bases between them. Here the CDR3 reads CASSYSGGNYGYTF. The CDR3 DNA sequence: TGTGCCAGCAGTTACTCCGGGGGTAACTATGGCTACACCTTC.

The J gene is TRBJ2-5, the V gene TRBV4-2; TRBD2 matches 13 bases. The J call may not be correct, given that the DNA end is closer to TRBJ2-7. Germline loops: CDR1 LGHNA, CDR2 YNFKEQ. The CDR3 is 14 residues long. The CDR3 coding sequence is TGTGCCAGCAGCCGGACTAGCGGGAGATACGAGCAGTACTTC. Protein sequence: CASSRTSGRYEQYF.